This T cell receptor (beta chain) stems from a study of cytomegalovirus exposure and HLA in healthy donors. Study summary: HLA-typed donors contributed approximately 92 million unique TCRs, which were held in an early data release. The Caucasian-associated ancestry cluster held 65% to 90% of around 380 genotyped donors.

Whole-study findings and limits: In vitro experiments confirmed that three CMV-associated chains were specific for CMV antigens.

Primers: 60 Vbeta forward and 13 Jbeta reverse. This table comes from immunoSEQ multiplex PCR, and its TCRdb copy is limited to in-frame clones, with some not included. In the table there are about 130,000 clones, around 77% of which are singletons. Worth noting for this clone: Its target is unknown.

The CDR3 loop spans 15 amino acids. V trimming: 6 bases; J trimming: 0 bases; junction bases outside the gene matches: 4. In germline, CDR1 is SQVTM, CDR2 ANQGSEA. The TCR comes from a man aged 45-65 years in good health and CMV-seronegative. Input material: PBMCs. The chain links TRBV29-1 to TRBJ2-3; 12 bases line up with TRBD2. The DNA of the CDR3 is TGCAGCGTGCGGACTAGCGGGATAAGCACAGATACGCAGTATTTT. This translates into CSVRTSGISTDTQYF.